Listed here are 21 T cell receptor beta chains from one sample, sequenced in a study of blood T cell repertoires in COVID-19. Assay used: immunoSEQ multiplex PCR; TCRdb lists only in-frame clones, some missing. The table lists roughly 200,000 clones, roughly three quarters of them singletons. Source material: peripheral blood. The receptors shown here come from a woman between 50 and 59 years old with active or convalescent COVID-19.

This clone was found once. The J gene is TRBJ1-2, the V gene TRBV9; 7 bases map to TRBD1. The CDR3 length is 16 residues. Germline values: CDR1 SGDLS, CDR2 YYNGEE. With V trimmed by 4 bases and J by 2 bases, 11 bases remained unmatched. The CDR3 region is CASSPEGARANYGYTF. As DNA, the CDR3 is TGTGCCAGCAGCCCTGAGGGGGCTCGGGCCAACTATGGCTACACCTTC.

The V and J genes are TRBV7-3 and TRBJ2-6; 8 bases are a match to TRBD2. Unmatched junction bases numbered 9, after V lost 2 bases and J lost 0 bases. The CDR3 has 19 amino acids. Germline V gives CDR1 SGHTA, CDR2 FQGTGA. CDR3 DNA sequence: TGTGCCAGCAGCTTAGACTATAGCGGGGTTAGCTCTGGGGCCAACGTCCTGACTTTC. Translating gives CASSLDYSGVSSGANVLTF.

The chain uses TRBV7-2 and TRBJ2-2, with TRBD2 matching over 10 bases. The CDR3 totals 15 residues. From germline, CDR1 is SGHTA and CDR2 FQGNSA. V lost 5 bases, J lost 6 bases, and 6 bases stayed unmatched. The CDR3 reads CASSLSSGSAGELFF. CDR3 nucleotide sequence: TGTGCCAGCAGCCTGTCTAGCGGGAGTGCCGGGGAGCTGTTTTTT.

The genes are TRBV29-1 and TRBJ1-2, with a tentative D call TRBD1 (6 bases). The CDR3 length is 12 residues. From germline, CDR1 is SQVTM and CDR2 ANQGSEA. Trimming stripped 7 bases from V and 6 bases from J, with 15 bases between. The CDR3 here is CSAGRTEHGYTF. The CDR3 nucleotides read TGCAGCGCCGGACGGACAGAGCATGGCTACACCTTC.

The chain carries TRBV5-1 and TRBJ2-4; weak D call: TRBD2 (7 bases). The CDR3 has 14 residues. The V and J ends lost 4 bases and 9 bases respectively, with 17 bases between them. Germline CDR1 is SGHRS and CDR2 is YFSETQ. The CDR3: CASSNGEGTIIQYF. The CDR3 region has the DNA TGCGCCAGCAGCAACGGGGAGGGGACAATCATTCAGTACTTC.

This clone was detected once. The J gene is TRBJ1-1, the V gene TRBV4-1, with 8 bases identical to TRBD1. J was trimmed by 0 bases and V by 1 base; bases with no gene match: 10. The CDR3 spans 18 residues. In germline, CDR1 is MGHRA, CDR2 YSYEKL. This CDR3 reads CASSQVDPRDRMNTEAFF. The CDR3 nucleotides read TGCGCCAGCAGCCAAGTCGACCCCCGGGACAGGATGAACACTGAAGCTTTCTTT.

This chain joins TRBV6-5 and TRBJ2-1, with 12 bases matching TRBD2. The CDR3 covers 15 residues. V lost 5 bases and J lost 7; bases outside the gene matches: 6. Looked up from germline, CDR1 is MNHEY and CDR2 is SVGAGI. The CDR3 loop reads CASSPSGRGENEQFF. The DNA of the CDR3 is TGTGCCAGCAGTCCTAGCGGGAGGGGGGAGAATGAGCAGTTCTTC.

This clone was observed a few times. V usage is TRBV27 and J usage is TRBJ1-2; D perhaps matches TRBD1 (5 bases). V shed 5 bases and J shed 5 bases, with 12 bases lying between them. The CDR3 sequence is 13 residues long. CDR1 and CDR2 (germline): MNHEY, SMNVEV (reference sequence). In DNA, the CDR3 is TGTGCCAGCAGTCCTGCGGGGGTATATGGCTACACCTTC. This encodes CASSPAGVYGYTF.

CDR3 amino acids: CASSKADRGNGYTF. The CDR3 region has the DNA TGTGCCAGCAGCAAAGCGGACAGGGGAAATGGCTACACCTTC. V usage is TRBV21-1 and J usage is TRBJ1-2; the table's D gene call, TRBD1, was not cross checked with the DNA. TRBV21-1 is annotated as a pseudogene. CDR3 length equals 14 residues.

This clone was seen many times. The chain has TRBV9 and TRBJ2-6; 9 bases map to TRBD1. Germline CDR1 and CDR2: SGDLS and YYNGEE. The CDR3 is 22 amino acids. The V segment lost 0 bases and the J segment 0 bases; nucleotides outside the gene matches: 16. The CDR3 DNA reads as TGTGCCAGCAGCGTAGCGATATTAGTTCCGGGACAGGGAATCTCTGGGGCCAACGTCCTGACTTTC. It yields the protein CASSVAILVPGQGISGANVLTF.

The CDR3 protein is CASSPGQGATPSTDTQYF. The CDR3 DNA sequence: TGTGCCAGCTCACCTGGACAGGGCGCGACCCCTAGCACAGATACGCAGTATTTT. This chain connects TRBV18 to TRBJ2-3; 8 nucleotides line up with TRBD1. After removal of 3 bases from V and 0 bases from J, the junction contained 11 bases not matched to a gene. The CDR3 runs 18 residues. The germline CDR1 and CDR2 sequences are KGHSH and LQKENI.

The chain joins TRBV27 to TRBJ1-6, with a weak D call TRBD1 (6 bases). Trimming took off 4 bases at V and 5 bases at J, with 9 bases between the two ends. CDR3 length: 14 residues. Per germline, CDR1 MNHEY and CDR2 SMNVEV (reference sequence). Written as DNA, the CDR3 is TGTGCCAGCAGTTCGGGACAAGATAATTCACCCCTCCACTTT. Amino acid sequence: CASSSGQDNSPLHF.

The V and J genes are TRBV7-8 and TRBJ2-1, with TRBD2 identical over 8 bases. Losses at the gene ends were 5 bases for V and 5 bases for J; bases not matched to a gene: 8. In germline, CDR1 is SGHVS, CDR2 FQNEAQ. CDR3 length equals 15 residues. The CDR3: CASSQRRGGNNEQFF. In DNA form, the CDR3 reads TGTGCCAGCAGCCAACGCCGGGGGGGTAACAATGAGCAGTTCTTC. The full variable domain, completed using reference TRBV7-8 and TRBJ2-1, is GAGVSQSPRYKVAKRGQDVALRCDPISGHVSLFWYQQALGQGPEFLTYFQNEAQLDKSGLPSDRFFAERPEGSVSTLKIQRTQQEDSAVYLCASSQRRGGNNEQFFGPGTRLTVL.

Concerning this clone: The same CDR3 also results from other DNA sequences found in this sample. The chain uses TRBV18 and TRBJ2-5, with D uncertain. Germline CDR1 and CDR2: KGHSH and LQKENI. Trimming left V 3 bases short and J 5 bases short, with 4 bases between. The CDR3 loop spans 11 amino acids. The CDR3 protein is CASSPGETQYF. In DNA, the CDR3 is TGTGCCAGCTCACCGGGCGAGACCCAGTACTTC.

This chain uses TRBV18 with TRBJ2-3, with 8 bases aligning to TRBD1. V was pared by 6 bases and J by 4 bases, with 6 bases of the junction left unmatched. Per the germline V gene, CDR1 is KGHSH and CDR2 is LQKENI. The CDR3 length is 14 residues. The CDR3, as DNA: TGTGCCAGCTCTCGCGGACAGGGATCAGATACGCAGTATTTT. Protein sequence: CASSRGQGSDTQYF.

This clone was seen just once. The V and J genes are TRBV11-3 and TRBJ2-2; 7 positions match TRBD2. CDR1 SGHNT and CDR2 YENEEA come from the germline V gene. This CDR3 comprises 15 residues. J lost 2 bases, V lost 4 bases, and 4 bases had no gene match. The CDR3 here is CASSYRGVNTGELFF. CDR3 bases: TGTGCCAGCAGCTACCGGGGGGTTAACACCGGGGAGCTGTTTTTT. The variable domain in full, with the rest retrieved from reference TRBV11-3 and TRBJ2-2, is EAGVVQSPRYKIIEKKQPVAFWCNPISGHNTLYWYLQNLGQGPELLIRYENEEAVDDSQLPKDRFSAERLKGVDSTLKIQPAELGDSAVYLCASSYRGVNTGELFFGEGSRLTVL.

The rearrangement uses TRBV11-2 and TRBJ2-2, with D possibly TRBD2 on 5 matching bases. Germline V gene data show CDR1 as SGHAT and CDR2 as FQNNGV. V shed 4 bases and J shed 5 bases, with 14 bases lying between them. The CDR3 runs to 15 residues. The CDR3 loop reads CASSSLGLGTGELFF. The CDR3 nucleotides read TGTGCCAGCAGCTCACTTGGACTTGGGACCGGGGAGCTGTTTTTT. The full variable domain, its missing parts supplied by reference TRBV11-2 and TRBJ2-2, is EAGVAQSPRYKIIEKRQSVAFWCNPISGHATLYWYQQILGQGPKLLIQFQNNGVVDDSQLPKDRFSAERLKGVDSTLKIQPAKLEDSAVYLCASSSLGLGTGELFFGEGSRLTVL.

The chain employs TRBV5-1 and TRBJ2-2, with 10 nucleotides matching TRBD1. This CDR3 contains 15 residues. Germline V gene sequence: CDR1 SGHRS, CDR2 YFSETQ. V shed 4 bases, J shed 8 bases, and the junction held 8 bases outside the gene matches. CDR3 DNA sequence: TGCGCCAGCAGCACCAGGACAGGGGGTTTTGGGGAGCTGTTTTTT. This codes for CASSTRTGGFGELFF.

There are many counts of this clone. The chain couples TRBV7-2 to TRBJ1-6; D is perhaps TRBD1 (6 bases). V lost 4 bases and J lost 7, with 17 bases in between. The CDR3 length is 16 residues. CDR1 and CDR2 (germline): SGHTA, FQGNSA. CDR3 in amino acids: CASSSSLGAQNSPLHF. In DNA form, the CDR3 reads TGTGCCAGCAGCTCGTCCTTGGGGGCGCAGAATTCACCCCTCCACTTT.

CDR3 DNA: TGTGCCAGCAGCTCCGGGGGGATGGAGACCCAGTACTTC. It specifies CASSSGGMETQYF. The chain couples TRBV7-2 to TRBJ2-5, with 7 bases fitting TRBD2. The CDR3 is 13 residues long. Germline loops: CDR1 SGHTA, CDR2 FQGNSA. V was pared by 4 bases and J by 5 bases, with 4 bases of the junction left unmatched.

The rearrangement uses TRBV7-9 and TRBJ2-5; D is possibly TRBD2 (6 bases). With 7 bases removed from V and 2 bases from J, the gap between germline ends came to 23 bases. CDR3 length equals 17 residues. The germline gives CDR1 SEHNR, CDR2 FQNEAQ (reference sequence). The CDR3 DNA sequence: TGTGCCAGCACCACGGGCCGGAGGGCCGAGGGTCAAGAGACCCAGTACTTC. This translates into CASTTGRRAEGQETQYF.